The 5 T cell receptor beta chains reported below all come from one sample, sequenced in a study of blood T cell repertoires in COVID-19. Generated by immunoSEQ multiplex PCR, the TCRdb table keeps only in-frame clones and is missing some. Of about 200,000 clones in the sample, about 90% were seen once. The source material was peripheral blood. The receptors stem from a man aged 55-75 years with active or convalescent COVID-19.

The chain uses TRBV5-3 and TRBJ1-1; TRBD1 matches at 7 bases. TRBV5-3 is placed among ORFs of uncertain function. The junction had 6 bases not matched to a gene; V was cut back by 8 bases and J by 8 bases. The CDR3 has 11 amino acids. This chain's CDR3 is CARGLGQEAFF. DNA of the CDR3: TGTGCCAGGGGTTTGGGACAGGAAGCTTTCTTT.

The genes are TRBV7-6 and TRBJ1-3; D is unresolved. V dropped 1 base and J dropped 0 bases, with 7 bases sitting between them. CDR1 is SGHVS, CDR2 FNYEAQ, per germline. The CDR3 is 15 residues long. The CDR3 nucleotides read TGTGCCAGCAGCTTAGGGCAGTTCTCTGGAAACACCATATATTTT. It encodes CASSLGQFSGNTIYF.

V gene TRBV2 combines with J gene TRBJ2-3, with 11 bases fitting TRBD2. V gave up 6 bases and J gave up 2 bases; unmatched junction bases: 7. The CDR3 contains 16 residues. CDR1 and CDR2 from the germline V gene are SNHLY and FYNNEI. The CDR3 DNA reads as TGTGCCAGCAGGCGCCTAGCGGGGGGCGCCACAGATACGCAGTATTTT. Residues: CASRRLAGGATDTQYF.

The chain combines TRBV5-1 with TRBJ1-1; D uncertain. V was pared by 1 base and J by 6 bases, with 16 bases between. The CDR3 spans 15 residues. The V gene's germline CDR1 is SGHRS and CDR2 YFSETQ. Here the CDR3 reads CASSLPSQANAEAFF. The CDR3 region has the DNA TGCGCCAGCAGCTTGCCTTCCCAGGCAAACGCTGAAGCTTTCTTT.

V usage is TRBV6-5 and J usage is TRBJ1-2; 7 nucleotides line up with TRBD1. This CDR3 contains 14 residues. Trimming removed 10 bases from V and 4 bases from J; junction bases left unmatched: 12. The germline CDR1 and CDR2 sequences are MNHEY and SVGAGI. The chain's CDR3 is CAIRRAGGIYGYTF. DNA of the CDR3: TGTGCCATTCGAAGGGCAGGGGGAATCTATGGCTACACCTTC.